This TCR beta chain was captured in a study of shared clonotypes between healthy human individuals. In the study overall: Each donor's CD4 naive and CD4 memory cells filled three plates apiece, CD8 naive two, and CD8 memory one.

This clone was recorded only once. The CDR3 contains 13 residues. The germline V gene encodes CDR1 MNHNY and CDR2 SVGAGI (reference sequence). The ends were cut back, 6 bases at V and 8 bases at J, with 11 bases in the middle. The method was immunoSEQ multiplex PCR; TCRdb's version includes in-frame clones alone and lacks a portion of them. The repertoire holds about 2.4 million clones, 80% to 95% seen once, with roughly 0.36% in the top ten. The receptor's source is a young man in good health. Some clones in this sample may be carry-over from other donors' samples. Sequencing was carried out using naive CD4+ T cells from PBMCs. Documented subset: CD45RA+ positively selected. V is TRBV6-6 and J is TRBJ1-6; no firm D call. The CDR3 coding sequence is TGTGCCAGCAGGGACTCCGGGTATTCACCCCTCCACTTT. It yields the protein CASRDSGYSPLHF.